This passage covers 28 T cell receptor beta chains from one sample sequenced in a study of regulatory T cells in long-lasting Graves disease. Construction of the TCR beta libraries employed iRepertoire HTBI primers in conjunction with Arm-PCR of CDR3 regions. TCRdb processed the multiplex PCR reads anew with MiXCR; each CDR3 protein has one entry. The data contain some 300,000 distinct CDR3 sequences, 22% of them singletons. Indicated time point: persistent/refractory GD, antithyroid drugs over 5 years with positive TRAb. PBMCs provided the RNA from which the TCR library was made. Sample: peripheral blood mononuclear cells (PBMCs), taken when the disease was refractory, from a patient treated with antithyroid drugs. These TCRs come from a female donor with Graves disease.

There are many counts of this clonotype. The J gene is TRBJ2-7, the V gene TRBV6-1, with a weak D call TRBD1 (5 bases). In germline, CDR1 is MNHNS, CDR2 SASEGT. The CDR3 has 13 amino acids. Deletions cut 3 bases from V and 3 bases from J, with 9 bases between. The CDR3 DNA is TGTGCCAGCAGTGACAGGGCCTACTACGAGCAGTACTTC. It is translated as CASSDRAYYEQYF.

This clonotype was recorded many times. The chain has TRBV29-1 and TRBJ2-7; no reliable D call. Germline CDR1 is SQVTM and CDR2 is ANQGSEA. The CDR3 is 14 amino acids. The germline V and J ends were trimmed by 3 bases and 3 bases, with 15 bases remaining between them. The CDR3 nucleotides read TGCAGCGTTGAGACTGGGCTCCACAACTACGAGCAGTACTTC. Residues: CSVETGLHNYEQYF.

Only a few counts were recorded for this clonotype. V gene TRBV7-2 combines with J gene TRBJ1-6, with 7 bases aligning to TRBD1. The CDR3 runs to 14 residues. J lost 10 bases, V lost 1 base, and 4 bases had no gene match. In germline, CDR1 is SGHTA, CDR2 FQGNSA. The CDR3 loop is CASSLEGALSPLHF. CDR3 nucleotide sequence: TGTGCCAGCAGCTTAGAGGGGGCATTATCACCCCTCCACTTT.

This clonotype was seen repeatedly, ten times or more. V usage is TRBV5-6 and J usage is TRBJ2-5; 8 bases map to TRBD2. The CDR3 sequence is 15 residues long. Germline loops: CDR1 SGHDT, CDR2 YYEEEE. V trimming: 2 bases; J trimming: 4 bases; junction bases outside the gene matches: 7. The CDR3 spells CASSLWGLGIETQYF. For the CDR3, the DNA is TGTGCCAGCAGCTTATGGGGACTAGGAATAGAGACCCAGTACTTC.

The CDR3 region is CSARTSGRADRNIQYF. In DNA form, the CDR3 reads TGCAGTGCTAGGACTAGCGGGAGGGCCGACCGAAACATTCAGTACTTC. The J gene is TRBJ2-4, the V gene TRBV20-1; 14 nucleotides agree with TRBD2. The CDR3 length is 16 residues. Germline V gives CDR1 DFQATT, CDR2 SNEGSKA (reference sequence). Germline trimming cut 3 bases from V and 6 bases from J; bases unmatched to any gene: 7.

This clonotype was observed a handful of times. The chain uses TRBV6-2 or TRBV6-3 and TRBJ1-4; D call uncertain. The CDR3 is 16 residues long. V was cut by 0 bases and J by 6 bases, with 14 bases left in between. Germline CDR1 MNHEY, CDR2 SVGEGT. The CDR3 DNA reads as TGTGCCAGCAGTTACTCACGGGAGGGAAGAGATGAAAAACTGTTTTTT. It encodes CASSYSREGRDEKLFF.

This clonotype occurred a few times. This chain joins TRBV27 and TRBJ2-7, with a tentative D call TRBD2 (5 bases). The CDR3 spans 12 residues. The V end was cut by 6 bases, the J end by 6 bases, with 12 bases between. Per the germline V gene, CDR1 is MNHEY and CDR2 is SMNVEV (reference sequence). CDR3 in amino acids: CASSPSEGEQYF. The CDR3 coding sequence is TGTGCCAGCAGCCCCAGCGAGGGCGAGCAGTACTTC.

A few counts support this clonotype. This chain joins TRBV20-1 and TRBJ2-5, with 14 nucleotides matching TRBD2. Trimming took 1 base from V and 5 from J; bases not matched to a gene: 3. The germline CDR1 and CDR2 sequences are DFQATT and SNEGSKA (reference sequence). The CDR3 has 15 residues. The chain's CDR3 is CSARGGLAGVETQYF. The CDR3 nucleotides read TGCAGTGCTAGAGGGGGACTAGCGGGAGTGGAGACCCAGTACTTC.

There are many counts of this clonotype. The chain is built from TRBV28 and TRBJ2-7; the D gene is possibly TRBD2 (6 bases). Trimming removed 2 bases from V and 2 bases from J, with 13 bases in between. Germline CDR1 MDHEN, CDR2 SYDVKM. This CDR3 region has 15 residues. The CDR3 nucleotides read TGTGCCAGCAGTTTAGGCGGGACTGTCACCTACGAGCAGTACTTC. This sequence encodes CASSLGGTVTYEQYF.

This clonotype was picked up a small number of times. This chain uses TRBV20-1 with TRBJ2-2, with D possibly TRBD2 on 5 matching bases. This CDR3 is built from 14 residues. V lost 0 bases to trimming and J lost 5 bases, with 10 bases between them. The germline CDR1 and CDR2 sequences are DFQATT and SNEGSKA (reference sequence). The CDR3 loop reads CSARDRGMTGELFF. For the CDR3, the DNA is TGCAGTGCTAGAGATCGGGGTATGACCGGGGAGCTGTTTTTT.

This sequence joins TRBV20-1 and TRBJ2-7; 13 bases agree with TRBD2. The CDR3 covers 18 residues. V dropped 2 bases and J dropped 0; count of bases not matched to a gene: 10. The germline CDR1 and CDR2 sequences are DFQATT and SNEGSKA (reference sequence). CDR3 in DNA: TGCAGTGCTAGACAGGTCGGACTAGCGGGAGAAAACTCCTACGAGCAGTACTTC. Protein: CSARQVGLAGENSYEQYF.

This rearrangement joins TRBV7-9 to TRBJ2-5; tentative D call: TRBD1 (5 bases). The germline CDR1 and CDR2 sequences are SEHNR and FQNEAQ (reference sequence). CDR3 length equals 17 residues. With 5 bases removed from V and 2 bases from J, the gap between germline ends came to 21 bases. CDR3 nucleotide sequence: TGTGCCAGCAGCAATCTCGCTCGACAGACCGAACAAGAGACCCAGTACTTC. Amino acid sequence: CASSNLARQTEQETQYF.

CDR3 nucleotide sequence: TGTGCCAGCAGTCCAATGGGGGGGACCTACAATGAGCAGTTCTTC. Residues: CASSPMGGTYNEQFF. The chain links TRBV28 to TRBJ2-1; 7 nucleotides align to TRBD2. Germline assignment: CDR1 MDHEN and CDR2 SYDVKM. V was pared by 5 bases and J by 2 bases, with 6 bases of the junction left unmatched. CDR3 length: 15 residues.

This clonotype was picked up many times. The CDR3 region is CSASSPTGELFF. The CDR3 coding sequence is TGCAGTGCCTCCTCACCTACCGGGGAGCTGTTTTTT. The rearrangement uses TRBV20-1 and TRBJ2-2; D uncertain. The germline V gene encodes CDR1 DFQATT and CDR2 SNEGSKA (reference sequence). V lost 6 bases and J lost 5, with 10 bases in between. The CDR3 extends over 12 amino acids.

This chain joins TRBV28 and TRBJ2-7; 10 bases fit TRBD2. V lost 5 bases and J lost 7; bases outside the gene matches: 17. From germline, CDR1 is MDHEN and CDR2 SYDVKM. The CDR3 has 17 residues. Here the CDR3 reads CASSHTPWTSGDWEQYF. The CDR3 DNA is TGTGCCAGCAGTCATACACCTTGGACTAGCGGTGACTGGGAGCAGTACTTC.

This clonotype was counted ten times or more. The chain recombines TRBV7-2 with TRBJ1-2; the D gene is possibly TRBD1 (6 bases). Germline V gives CDR1 SGHTA, CDR2 FQGNSA. This CDR3 comprises 14 residues. V was shortened by 4 bases and J by 8 bases, with 17 bases between the two germline ends. The CDR3 is CASSWDGGARGYTF. The CDR3 DNA follows: TGTGCCAGCAGCTGGGACGGGGGCGCTCGGGGCTACACCTTC.

The chain links TRBV20-1 to TRBJ1-4; no clear D. CDR1 is DFQATT, CDR2 SNEGSKA, per germline (reference sequence). The CDR3 sequence is 14 residues long. V gave up 4 bases and J gave up 5 bases, with 14 bases separating them. DNA of the CDR3: TGCAGTGCTAATCCCGGCCCTGGGAATGAAAAACTGTTTTTT. It codes for CSANPGPGNEKLFF.

The chain carries TRBV7-8 and TRBJ2-7; D is unresolved. There are 14 residues in the CDR3. Trimming left V 4 bases short and J 2 bases short, with 12 bases between. The germline CDR1 and CDR2 sequences are SGHVS and FQNEAQ. In DNA, the CDR3 is TGTGCCAGCAGCTATAGGAGTTCAACCTACGAGCAGTACTTC. This gives the protein CASSYRSSTYEQYF. The complete variable domain, with remaining parts taken from reference TRBV7-8 and TRBJ2-7, reads GAGVSQSPRYKVAKRGQDVALRCDPISGHVSLFWYQQALGQGPEFLTYFQNEAQLDKSGLPSDRFFAERPEGSVSTLKIQRTQQEDSAVYLCASSYRSSTYEQYFGPGTRLTVT.

This rearrangement joins TRBV18 to TRBJ2-5; maybe TRBD1 (5 bases). Trimming stripped 2 bases from V and 5 bases from J, with 12 bases between. CDR3 length: 14 amino acids. Germline CDR1 is KGHSH and CDR2 is LQKENI. This CDR3 reads CASSPSGISETQYF. The CDR3 DNA reads TGTGCCAGCTCACCATCAGGGATTTCGGAGACCCAGTACTTC.

CDR3 in amino acids: CAIALQGSTTGELFF. In DNA form, the CDR3 reads TGTGCCATCGCCCTACAGGGATCGACCACCGGGGAGCTGTTTTTT. This chain uses TRBV10-3 with TRBJ2-2; D is perhaps TRBD1 (6 bases). V lost 8 bases, J lost 4 bases, and 17 bases lay in between. Germline V gene lookup returns CDR1 ENHRY and CDR2 SYGVKD. This CDR3 spans 15 amino acids.

As concerns this clonotype: The junction departs from the called germline gene at one end, perhaps through a read error. CDR3 region: CASSQLPSGEQEAQYF. Here the CDR3 DNA reads TGCGCCAGCAGCCAATTACCTAGCGGGGAACAAGAGGCCCAGTACTTC. This chain joins TRBV4-1 and TRBJ2-5, with TRBD2 matching 9 bases. Germline-derived CDR1 and CDR2 are MGHRA and YSYEKL. The CDR3 is made up of 16 amino acids.

Many counts were recorded for this clonotype. The chain has TRBV27 and TRBJ2-7; D tentatively fits TRBD1 or TRBD2 (5 bases each). The germline V and J ends were trimmed by 5 bases and 1 base, with 12 bases remaining between them. In germline, CDR1 is MNHEY, CDR2 SMNVEV (reference sequence). The CDR3 loop spans 14 amino acids. The CDR3: CASSLRDPSYEQYF. CDR3 DNA: TGTGCCAGCAGTCTCCGGGACCCTTCCTACGAGCAGTACTTC.

The chain is built from TRBV3-1 and TRBJ2-7, with D possibly matching TRBD2 (6 bases). Trimming left V 1 base short and J 6 bases short, with 16 bases between. Germline CDR1 is LGHDT and CDR2 is YNNKEL (reference sequence). This CDR3 contains 15 residues. In DNA form, the CDR3 reads TGTGCCAGCAGCCAAGTTGCAGGGTTGGGAGGCGAGCAGTACTTC. Residues: CASSQVAGLGGEQYF.

This rearrangement joins TRBV29-1 to TRBJ2-3, with 9 bases matching TRBD1. Trimming at V came to 5 bases and at J to 4 bases, leaving 7 bases not matched to a gene. The germline gives CDR1 SQVTM, CDR2 ANQGSEA. CDR3 size: 14 residues. The CDR3 loop is CSVSPDRGSDTQYF. CDR3 coding DNA: TGCAGCGTTAGTCCGGACAGGGGTTCAGATACGCAGTATTTT.

The chain employs TRBV5-1 and TRBJ2-3; 9 nucleotides line up with TRBD1. The CDR3 runs to 16 residues. Germline V lookup: CDR1 SGHRS, CDR2 YFSETQ. Trimming at V came to 2 bases and at J to 3 bases, leaving 7 bases not matched to a gene. CDR3 in DNA: TGCGCCAGCAGCTTCCTAGACAGGGGGTTAACAGATACGCAGTATTTT. Translated: CASSFLDRGLTDTQYF.

This clonotype was counted between two and nine times. The chain links TRBV7-9 to TRBJ2-6, with TRBD1 identical over 9 bases. With 2 bases clipped from V and 3 bases from J, the junction kept 8 bases outside the gene matches. The CDR3 runs 18 residues. CDR1 and CDR2 (germline): SEHNR, FQNEAQ (reference sequence). This chain's CDR3 is CASSLTSSDRGGANVLTF. CDR3 in DNA: TGTGCCAGCAGCTTAACCAGCTCGGACAGGGGTGGGGCCAACGTCCTGACTTTC.

The rearrangement joins TRBV7-2 to TRBJ2-5, with D maybe TRBD1 (5 bases). This CDR3 has 14 amino acids. The germline V and J ends were trimmed by 4 bases and 7 bases, with 16 bases remaining between them. From germline, CDR1 is SGHTA and CDR2 FQGNSA. CDR3 residues: CASSSLLLQGTQYF. For the CDR3, the DNA is TGTGCCAGCAGCTCATTACTCCTCCAGGGGACCCAGTACTTC. The whole variable domain, remainder taken from reference TRBV7-2 and TRBJ2-5, is GAGVSQSPSNKVTEKGKDVELRCDPISGHTALYWYRQSLGQGLEFLIYFQGNSAPDKSGLPSDRFSAERTGGSVSTLTIQRTQQEDSAVYLCASSSLLLQGTQYFGPGTRLLVL.

The V gene is TRBV4-1, the J gene TRBJ2-2; TRBD1 might be the D (6 bases). Germline V gene data show CDR1 as MGHRA and CDR2 as YSYEKL. This CDR3 has 18 amino acids. V was cut by 1 base and J by 7 bases, with 22 bases left in between. CDR3 nucleotide sequence: TGCGCCAGCAGCCAAGGAGTTGCGAGAACAGGGTATAACGGGGAGCTGTTTTTT. Amino acid sequence: CASSQGVARTGYNGELFF.